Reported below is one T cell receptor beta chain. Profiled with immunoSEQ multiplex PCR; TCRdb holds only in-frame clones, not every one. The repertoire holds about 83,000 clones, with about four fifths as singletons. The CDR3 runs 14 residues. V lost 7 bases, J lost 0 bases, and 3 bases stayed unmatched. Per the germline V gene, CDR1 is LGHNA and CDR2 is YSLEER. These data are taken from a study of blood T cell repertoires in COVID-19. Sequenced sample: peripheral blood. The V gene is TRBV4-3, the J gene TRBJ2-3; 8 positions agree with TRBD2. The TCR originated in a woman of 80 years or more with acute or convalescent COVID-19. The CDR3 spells CASKAGASTDTQYF. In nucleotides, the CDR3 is TGCGCCAGCAAAGCGGGGGCGAGCACAGATACGCAGTATTTT.